These T cell receptor beta chains were read from a single sample in a study of long-term antiretroviral therapy in people with HIV. Sequencing used immunoSEQ multiplex PCR; TCRdb keeps in-frame clones, though not all of them. The sample carries approximately 34,000 clones, roughly 87% recorded once. Sample: unsorted PBMCs, taken 1 year after starting antiretroviral therapy. The receptors derive from a young man with HIV. CDR3s include the opening cysteine and the closing phenylalanine or tryptophan. A D gene is named only where the DNA matches it firmly. Only part of the rows carry a size: once, few, many, or a class if the clone is expanded.

CDR3: CASQKADEKLFF
DNA: TGTGCCAGCCAGAAGGCAGATGAAAAACTGTTTTTT
J: TRBJ1-4
V: TRBV13
size: .
D: .

CDR3: CASSWDRVNTEAFF
DNA: TGTGCCAGCAGTTGGGACAGGGTGAATACTGAAGCTTTCTTT
J: TRBJ1-1
V: TRBV28
size: .
D: TRBD1

CDR3: CASSAGSLLNEQYF
DNA: TGCGCCAGCAGCGCCGGGAGTCTCCTCAACGAGCAGTACTTC
J: TRBJ2-7
V: TRBV5-1
size: .
D: .

CDR3: CASSTGGANYGYTF
DNA: TGTGCCAGCAGCACAGGGGGTGCTAACTATGGCTACACCTTC
J: TRBJ1-2
V: TRBV6-6
size: .
D: TRBD1

CDR3: CASSLADRPSYGYTF
DNA: TGTGCCAGCAGCTTAGCGGACAGACCAAGCTATGGCTACACCTTC
J: TRBJ1-2
V: TRBV7-9
size: few
D: .

CDR3: CASSMDRGMNTEAFF
DNA: TGTGCCAGTAGTATGGACAGGGGGATGAACACTGAAGCTTTCTTT
J: TRBJ1-1
V: TRBV19
size: .
D: TRBD1

CDR3: CASSPHTGTGGNYF
DNA: TGTGCCAGCAGTCCGCACACCGGGACAGGTGGAAATTACTTC
J: TRBJ2-7
V: TRBV27
size: .
D: TRBD1

CDR3: CASSQTGHQPQHF
DNA: TGTGCCAGCAGCCAGACAGGCCATCAGCCCCAGCATTTT
J: TRBJ1-5
V: TRBV28
size: .
D: .

CDR3: CASSLVGRVDYGYTF
DNA: TGTGCCAGCAGCTTGGTTGGCAGGGTCGACTATGGCTACACCTTC
J: TRBJ1-2
V: TRBV5-4
size: .
D: .

CDR3: CASSITGQAYEQYF
DNA: TGTGCCAGTAGTATTACGGGACAGGCCTACGAGCAGTACTTC
J: TRBJ2-7
V: TRBV19
size: .
D: TRBD1

CDR3: CASSLARTQETQYF
DNA: TGTGCCAGCAGCTTAGCCCGGACGCAAGAGACCCAGTACTTC
J: TRBJ2-5
V: TRBV7-9
size: .
D: .

CDR3: CASSPQHATEAFF
DNA: TGCGCCAGCAGCCCGCAACATGCCACTGAAGCTTTCTTT
J: TRBJ1-1
V: TRBV4-1
size: .
D: .

CDR3: CASGLDKSGGFRQETQYF
DNA: TGTGCTAGTGGTTTGGACAAAAGCGGGGGCTTTCGGCAAGAGACCCAGTACTTC
J: TRBJ2-5
V: TRBV12-5
size: once
D: TRBD2

CDR3: CASSPDRPRTEAFF
DNA: TGTGCCAGCAGCCCGGACAGGCCTCGGACTGAAGCTTTCTTT
J: TRBJ1-1
V: TRBV28
size: .
D: TRBD1

CDR3: CASSYGKDEQFF
DNA: TGTGCCAGCAGTTACGGGAAGGATGAGCAGTTCTTC
J: TRBJ2-1
V: TRBV6-5
size: .
D: .

CDR3: CASSSRDRSNTEAFF
DNA: TGTGCCAGCAGTTCTCGGGACAGGTCGAACACTGAAGCTTTCTTT
J: TRBJ1-1
V: TRBV27
size: .
D: TRBD1

CDR3: CASSVGGGGRNQPQHF
DNA: TGTGCCAGCAGCGTAGGAGGGGGGGGCCGCAATCAGCCCCAGCATTTT
J: TRBJ1-5
V: TRBV9
size: .
D: .

CDR3: CASSSFLTGTYGYTF
DNA: TGTGCCAGCAGTTCTTTTCTAACCGGGACCTATGGCTACACCTTC
J: TRBJ1-2
V: TRBV27
size: few
D: .

CDR3: CASSPPVWGQRTIEQYF
DNA: TGTGCCAGCTCACCACCCGTTTGGGGACAAAGAACAATCGAGCAGTACTTC
J: TRBJ2-7
V: TRBV18
size: .
D: .

CDR3: CASSPPGTRPYEQYF
DNA: TGTGCCAGCAGCCCCCCCGGGACACGGCCCTACGAGCAGTACTTC
J: TRBJ2-7
V: TRBV7-9
size: .
D: .

CDR3: CASRFKPQPVPTFYGYTF
DNA: TGTGCAAGTCGCTTTAAGCCGCAGCCAGTACCGACCTTCTATGGCTACACCTTC
J: TRBJ1-2
V: TRBV12-2
size: .
D: .

CDR3: CASSPRDRGKYEQYF
DNA: TGTGCCAGCTCACCACGGGACAGGGGAAAGTACGAGCAGTACTTC
J: TRBJ2-7
V: TRBV18
size: .
D: TRBD1

CDR3: CASSFDRGEQFF
DNA: TGTGCCAGCAGCTTTGACAGGGGTGAGCAGTTCTTC
J: TRBJ2-1
V: TRBV7-9
size: .
D: TRBD1

CDR3: CASSLAFSGRAWDEQFF
DNA: TGTGCCAGCAGCTTGGCCTTTAGCGGGAGGGCCTGGGATGAGCAGTTCTTC
J: TRBJ2-1
V: TRBV11-3
size: .
D: TRBD2

CDR3: CANSKGYEQYF
DNA: TGTGCCAACAGTAAAGGCTACGAGCAGTACTTC
J: TRBJ2-7
V: TRBV27
size: few
D: .

CDR3: CASSELAGSSYEQYF
DNA: TGTGCCAGCAGTGAACTAGCGGGGAGCTCCTACGAGCAGTACTTC
J: TRBJ2-7
V: TRBV6-1
size: few
D: TRBD2

CDR3: CASSEVSLYEQYF
DNA: TGTGCCAGCAGTGAGGTCAGCCTCTACGAGCAGTACTTC
J: TRBJ2-7
V: TRBV6-1
size: .
D: .

CDR3: CASSVAGTGDGYGYTF
DNA: TGTGCCAGCAGCGTAGCAGGGACAGGGGACGGCTATGGCTACACCTTC
J: TRBJ1-2
V: TRBV9
size: .
D: TRBD1

CDR3: CASSVGTDYGYTF
DNA: TGTGCCAGCAGCGTAGGGACGGATTATGGCTACACCTTC
J: TRBJ1-2
V: TRBV9
size: .
D: .

CDR3: CASSTPGHRATGELFF
DNA: TGTGCCAGTAGTACACCGGGACACCGGGCCACCGGGGAGCTGTTTTTT
J: TRBJ2-2
V: TRBV19
size: few
D: .

CDR3: CASSQDPQGRYEQYF
DNA: TGCGCCAGCAGCCAAGATCCCCAGGGGAGGTACGAGCAGTACTTC
J: TRBJ2-7
V: TRBV4-1
size: .
D: .

CDR3: CASSPPGQWGNTIYF
DNA: TGTGCCAGCAGCCCACCGGGACAGTGGGGAAACACCATATATTTT
J: TRBJ1-3
V: TRBV7-8
size: .
D: TRBD1

CDR3: CASRGTSGGRYNEQFF
DNA: TGCGCCAGCAGGGGGACTAGCGGGGGGAGATACAATGAGCAGTTCTTC
J: TRBJ2-1
V: TRBV10-2
size: once
D: TRBD2

CDR3: CASSPGQGAYEQYF
DNA: TGTGCCAGCAGTCCGGGACAGGGGGCTTACGAGCAGTACTTC
J: TRBJ2-7
V: TRBV27
size: .
D: TRBD1

CDR3: CASSPGGGSYNEQFF
DNA: TGTGCCAGCAGCCCGGGGGGAGGGTCTTACAATGAGCAGTTCTTC
J: TRBJ2-1
V: TRBV7-8
size: .
D: TRBD2

CDR3: CASSSPDRDRKETQYF
DNA: TGTGCCAGCAGCTCACCCGACCGGGACAGGAAAGAGACCCAGTACTTC
J: TRBJ2-5
V: TRBV7-2
size: .
D: TRBD1

CDR3: CASSLEGKAFF
DNA: TGTGCCAGCAGCTTAGAAGGGAAAGCTTTCTTT
J: TRBJ1-1
V: TRBV11-2
size: .
D: .

CDR3: CASSSPVDFFNEQFF
DNA: TGTGCCAGCAGCTCCCCGGTCGACTTTTTCAATGAGCAGTTCTTC
J: TRBJ2-1
V: TRBV11-2
size: .
D: .

CDR3: CASSVSGLAVNEQFF
DNA: TGTGCCAGCAGCGTATCGGGACTAGCGGTCAATGAGCAGTTCTTC
J: TRBJ2-1
V: TRBV9
size: .
D: TRBD2

CDR3: CASSLPRAPTYEQYF
DNA: TGTGCCAGCAGCTTACCCCGCGCCCCCACCTACGAGCAGTACTTC
J: TRBJ2-7
V: TRBV7-9
size: .
D: .

CDR3: CASSPEYGSGGHTGELFF
DNA: TGTGCCAGCAGCCCCGAGTATGGTAGCGGGGGTCACACCGGGGAGCTGTTTTTT
J: TRBJ2-2
V: TRBV5-6
size: .
D: TRBD2

CDR3: CASSIEAGAAQPQHF
DNA: TGTGCCAGTAGTATTGAGGCAGGGGCAGCGCAGCCCCAGCATTTT
J: TRBJ1-5
V: TRBV19
size: few
D: .

CDR3: CASSGVPYRGRGNQPQHF
DNA: TGTGCCAGCAGTGGCGTTCCTTACAGGGGTCGGGGAAATCAGCCCCAGCATTTT
J: TRBJ1-5
V: TRBV27
size: .
D: TRBD1